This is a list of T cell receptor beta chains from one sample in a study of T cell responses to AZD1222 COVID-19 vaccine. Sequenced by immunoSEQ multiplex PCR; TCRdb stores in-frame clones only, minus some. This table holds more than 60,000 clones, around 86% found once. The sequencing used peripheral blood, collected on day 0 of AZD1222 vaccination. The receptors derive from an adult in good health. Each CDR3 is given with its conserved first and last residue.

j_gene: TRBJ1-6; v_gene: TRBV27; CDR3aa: CASSFQGESSPLHF
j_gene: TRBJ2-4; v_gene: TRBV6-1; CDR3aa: CASSESAKNIQYF
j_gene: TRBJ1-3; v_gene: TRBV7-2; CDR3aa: CASSLAAMTGRSSSGNTIYF
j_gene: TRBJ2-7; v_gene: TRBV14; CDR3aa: CASSQVAGGRGEQYF
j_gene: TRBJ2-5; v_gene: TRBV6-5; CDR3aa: CASSYIAETQYF
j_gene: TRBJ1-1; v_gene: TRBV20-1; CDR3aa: CSASIQQPNTEAFF
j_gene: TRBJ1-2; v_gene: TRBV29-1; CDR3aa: CSVEGLFNYGYTF
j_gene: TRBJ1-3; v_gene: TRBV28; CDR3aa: CASSPPGPRGNTIYF
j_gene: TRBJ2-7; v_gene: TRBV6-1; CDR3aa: CASSVGWGNEQYF
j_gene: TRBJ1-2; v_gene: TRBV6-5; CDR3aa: CASNNEVSGYGYTF
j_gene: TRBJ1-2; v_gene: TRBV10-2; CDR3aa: CASRRDHRDLAGYGYTF
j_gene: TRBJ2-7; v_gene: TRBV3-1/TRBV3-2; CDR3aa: CASSENRDRVWKQYF
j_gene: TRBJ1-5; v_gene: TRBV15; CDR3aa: CATSDWTGGFQPQHF